This is a list of T cell receptor beta chains from one sample in a study of response to subunit inactivated influenza vaccine. TCRdb passed the RT-PCR reads through MiXCR, listing each CDR3 protein once. Among 200,000 to 300,000 distinct CDR3 sequences listed, 12% were seen once. Sequenced material: non-naive T cells sorted from PBMCs, taken roughly 15 days before vaccination. These receptors were collected from a man aged 45-65 years who received an inactivated influenza vaccine. CDR3s include the opening cysteine and the closing phenylalanine or tryptophan. Fields, in order: V gene, J gene, CDR3 length, D gene, clone size, CDR3 DNA, CDR3 protein. D genes are given only for firm matches. The listing skips clone size in some rows; elsewhere it reads once, few, many or a size class.

>TRBV20-1|TRBJ1-5|17|TRBD1|many
TGCAGTGCTAGGACCCGGACAGGGTCAAATAGCAATCAGCCCCAGCATTTT
CSARTRTGSNSNQPQHF
>TRBV12-3/TRBV12-4|TRBJ2-3|15|.|.
TGTGCCAGCAGTTTGATGGGCGGCGCTCAAAATACGCAATATTTT
CASSLMGGAQNTQYF
>TRBV12-3/TRBV12-4|TRBJ2-7|14|TRBD1|.
TGTGCCAGCGGAGGACAGGGGGCGCAGGGGGAGCAGTACTTC
CASGGQGAQGEQYF
>TRBV11-1|TRBJ2-1|18|TRBD2|.
TGTGCCAGCAGCTTAAAATGGGGGGTGACTAGCGGGAGAAATGAGCAGTTCTTC
CASSLKWGVTSGRNEQFF
>TRBV28|TRBJ2-1|13|.|many
TGTGCCAGCAGTTTCGGAGTTTACAATGAGCAGTTCTTC
CASSFGVYNEQFF
>TRBV12-3/TRBV12-4|TRBJ1-6|14|.|few
TGTGCCAGCAACCGAGACGGAGATAATTCACCCCTCCACTTT
CASNRDGDNSPLHF
>TRBV20-1|TRBJ2-1|17|.|.
TGCTGCTTTAGGGGCCATGTTCCGGGCTTATACTACAATGAGCAGTTCTTC
CCFRGHVPGLYYNEQFF
>TRBV6-1|TRBJ1-5|14|.|few
TGTGCCAGCAGCCTCCGGGGGGGCTATCAGCCCCAGCATTTT
CASSLRGGYQPQHF
>TRBV5-1|TRBJ1-1|13|.|.
TGCGCCAGCAGTATAACAGAGAACACTGAAGCTTTCTTT
CASSITENTEAFF
>TRBV3-1|TRBJ1-2|12|.|.
TGTGCCAGCAGCCAAACTGACGGTGGCTACACCTTC
CASSQTDGGYTF
>TRBV4-2|TRBJ2-3|19|TRBD2|.
TGTGCCAGCAGCCAAGATGACGTGAGGCACGGGGGGAATACGGATACGCAGTATTTT
CASSQDDVRHGGNTDTQYF
>TRBV5-1|TRBJ2-5|15|TRBD2|few
TGCGCCAGCAGCCTATACTCCACTAGCGGGGAGACCCAGTACTTC
CASSLYSTSGETQYF
>TRBV28|TRBJ1-4|15|TRBD1|many
TGTGCCAGCAGTCTACTCACAGGGGATCATGAAAAACTGTTTTTT
CASSLLTGDHEKLFF
>TRBV6-5|TRBJ2-1|18|TRBD2|few
TGTGCCAGCAGTTACTCCGCCCGGTCTGCGGGGGGGCCGAATGAGCAGTTCTTC
CASSYSARSAGGPNEQFF
>TRBV11-1|TRBJ2-4|18|.|few
TGTGCCAGCAGCTTAGGGCCGGACCAGGGCCGTGCCAAAAACATTCAGTACTTC
CASSLGPDQGRAKNIQYF
>TRBV6-2/TRBV6-3|TRBJ2-7|16|TRBD1|few
TGTGCCAGCACCGGGACAGACCATACTACGAACTACGAGCAGTACTTC
CASTGTDHTTNYEQYF
>TRBV5-1|TRBJ2-5|16|TRBD2|.
TGCGCCAGCAGCCCGCGTGAGGGAGGGCCTCAAAAGACCCAGTACTTC
CASSPREGGPQKTQYF
>TRBV7-9|TRBJ2-3|14|TRBD1|few
TGTGCCTCGAGACCCGTCAACAGGGGAGATACGCAGTATTTT
CASRPVNRGDTQYF
>TRBV14|TRBJ2-7|13|TRBD1|few
TGTGCCAGCAGCCAAGTCTTGACAGGGGGGCAGTACTTC
CASSQVLTGGQYF
>TRBV27|TRBJ2-3|15|.|few
TGTGCCAGCAGTTTACTCGCGGGGGCGGCGGATACGCAGTATTTT
CASSLLAGAADTQYF
>TRBV2|TRBJ2-3|14|.|many
TGTGCCAGCAGTGCTAGTTGGGGACGAGATACGCAGTATTTT
CASSASWGRDTQYF
>TRBV7-2|TRBJ2-6|16|.|.
TGTGCCAGCAGCTTAGTAGTCGGAGCTGGGGCCAACGTCCTGACTTTC
CASSLVVGAGANVLTF
>TRBV20-1|TRBJ2-5|15|TRBD2|few
TGCAGTGCTCCCCTAGCGGGGGGGTCCGGAGGGGCCCAGTACTTC
CSAPLAGGSGGAQYF
>TRBV11-2|TRBJ1-2|14|.|.
TGTGCCAGCAGCCGGGTTAGGGGGGGCGGTGGCTACACCTTC
CASSRVRGGGGYTF
>TRBV4-2|TRBJ1-6|16|.|many
TGTGCCAGCAGCCAAGCTGCTACAGCGATTAATTCACCCCTCCACTTT
CASSQAATAINSPLHF
>TRBV7-2|TRBJ2-5|16|.|.
TGTGCCAGCAGCTCTAGAGTTTCTAGGTCTTTAGAGACCCAGTACTTC
CASSSRVSRSLETQYF
>TRBV7-8|TRBJ2-5|14|.|many
TGTGCCAGCAGTCGGGGACGGGGGCAAGAGACCCAGTACTTC
CASSRGRGQETQYF
>TRBV12-3/TRBV12-4|TRBJ2-5|16|TRBD2|.
TGTGCCAGCTCCCCAGACCTAGCGGGAGGGCAAGAGACCCAGTACTTC
CASSPDLAGGQETQYF
>TRBV24-1|TRBJ2-2|13|.|many
TGTGCCACCAGTGCCTTAACCACCGGGGAGCTGTTTTTT
CATSALTTGELFF
>TRBV12-3/TRBV12-4|TRBJ1-6|15|TRBD1|.
TGTGCCAGCAGCTCCGCCGGGACAGGGGTTTCACTCCTCCACTTT
CASSSAGTGVSLLHF
>TRBV20-1|TRBJ2-3|15|TRBD2|few
TGCAGTGCTAAACGACTAGCGGGTGGTACAGATACGCAGTATTTT
CSAKRLAGGTDTQYF
>TRBV29-1|TRBJ2-3|14|TRBD2|.
TGCAGCGTTGGGTGGGGACTACGCACAGATACGCAGTATTTT
CSVGWGLRTDTQYF
>TRBV7-9|TRBJ1-5|14|TRBD1|.
TGTGCCAGCAGCGAGACAGGGTACAATCAGCCCCAGCATTTT
CASSETGYNQPQHF
>TRBV7-2|TRBJ2-3|14|.|few
TGTGCCAGCAGCTTTCCCCATAGCCCAGATACGCAGTATTTT
CASSFPHSPDTQYF
>TRBV30|TRBJ1-1|13|.|few
TGTGCCTCTCAGGGTATTGGGAACACTGAAGCTTTCTTT
CASQGIGNTEAFF
>TRBV27|TRBJ1-2|13|.|.
TGTGCCAGCGGGTTAGACGGAAACTATGGCTACACCTTC
CASGLDGNYGYTF
>TRBV6-1|TRBJ2-3|15|TRBD2|many
TGTGCCAGCGGGGCTAGCGGAGTGAGCACAGATACGCAGTATTTT
CASGASGVSTDTQYF
>TRBV4-2|TRBJ2-7|16|TRBD2|.
TGTGCCAGCAGCCCAGATACTAGCGGGGGTACCTACGAGCAGTACTTC
CASSPDTSGGTYEQYF
>TRBV6-6|TRBJ2-7|13|.|many
TGTGCCAGCAGGCGCGACAGGCACTACGAGCAGTACTTC
CASRRDRHYEQYF
>TRBV4-3|TRBJ2-3|15|.|few
TGCGCCAGCAGCCAAGTTGTTACAGCCACAGATACGCAGTATTTT
CASSQVVTATDTQYF
>TRBV4-3|TRBJ2-1|13|.|.
TGCGCCAGCAGCCAAGAGGGGAAGCATGAGCAGTTCTTC
CASSQEGKHEQFF
>TRBV29-1|TRBJ2-5|15|TRBD1|few
TGCAGCGTCGTTGGGACAGGGGGCGGTTCTGGGACCCAGTACTTC
CSVVGTGGGSGTQYF
>TRBV29-1|TRBJ1-1|14|.|few
TGCAGCGTTGGGAGAACGGGTACAGGCACTGAAGCTTTCTTT
CSVGRTGTGTEAFF
>TRBV28|TRBJ2-7|14|.|few
TGTGCCAGCAGCCCACAGATGGGAGGTCGCGAGCAGTACTTC
CASSPQMGGREQYF
>TRBV7-9|TRBJ2-1|14|TRBD2|.
TGTGCCAGCAGCTCCGGGACTAGGATCAATGAGCAGTTCTTC
CASSSGTRINEQFF
>TRBV29-1|TRBJ1-1|14|.|.
TGCAGCGTTGAATCCGGGACCCTGGGCACTGAAGCTTTCTTT
CSVESGTLGTEAFF
>TRBV29-1|TRBJ2-7|13|.|many
TGCAGCGTTGGGCTGGACAAAACCTACGAGCAGTACTTC
CSVGLDKTYEQYF
>TRBV7-8|TRBJ2-7|11|.|few
TGTGCCAGCAGGGCTATCTACGAGCAGTACTTC
CASRAIYEQYF
>TRBV24-1|TRBJ2-1|14|.|few
TGTGCCACCTCGGGGGTCTCCTCCTACAATGAGCAGTTCTTC
CATSGVSSYNEQFF
>TRBV20-1|TRBJ2-1|19|.|few
TGCAGTGCTAGGATTGGCGGGGGCCCCGCGTATGGGTCCTACAATGAGCAGTTCTTC
CSARIGGGPAYGSYNEQFF
>TRBV19|TRBJ2-1|13|.|many
TGTGCCAGTAGTATCGGCAATTTGAATGAGCAGTTCTTC
CASSIGNLNEQFF
>TRBV15|TRBJ1-5|14|.|few
TGTGCCACCAGCCACAGCGACTCCAGTCAGCCCCAGCATTTT
CATSHSDSSQPQHF
>TRBV5-1|TRBJ2-7|17|TRBD1|few
TGCGCCAGCAGCTTAGACTTCGATTGGACAGGAAACTACGAGCAGTACTTC
CASSLDFDWTGNYEQYF
>TRBV28|TRBJ1-1|15|.|few
TGTGCCAGCCTTGAGGCTATCGGGGGGGGCACTGAAGCTTTCTTT
CASLEAIGGGTEAFF
>TRBV29-1|TRBJ2-1|18|TRBD2|few
TGCAGCGTAGCGACCGGGACTAGCGGGACCTCTTTGGTAAATGAGCAGTTCTTC
CSVATGTSGTSLVNEQFF